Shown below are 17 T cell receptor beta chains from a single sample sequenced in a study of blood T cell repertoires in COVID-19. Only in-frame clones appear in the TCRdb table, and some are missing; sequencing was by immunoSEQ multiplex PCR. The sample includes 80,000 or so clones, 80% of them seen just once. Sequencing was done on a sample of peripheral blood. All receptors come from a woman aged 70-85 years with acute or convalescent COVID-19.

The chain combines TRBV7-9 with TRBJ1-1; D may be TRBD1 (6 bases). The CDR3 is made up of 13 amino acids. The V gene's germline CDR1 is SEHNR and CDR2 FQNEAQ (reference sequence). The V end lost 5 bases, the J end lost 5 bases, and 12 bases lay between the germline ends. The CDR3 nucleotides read TGTGCCAGCAGCCCAAGGGGGGGAACTGAAGCTTTCTTT. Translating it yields CASSPRGGTEAFF.

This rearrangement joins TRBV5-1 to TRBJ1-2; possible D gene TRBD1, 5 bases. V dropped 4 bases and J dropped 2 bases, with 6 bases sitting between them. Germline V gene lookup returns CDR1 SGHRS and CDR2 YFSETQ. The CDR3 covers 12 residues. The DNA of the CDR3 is TGCGCCAGCAGCGGGGGGAACTATGGCTACACCTTC. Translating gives CASSGGNYGYTF.

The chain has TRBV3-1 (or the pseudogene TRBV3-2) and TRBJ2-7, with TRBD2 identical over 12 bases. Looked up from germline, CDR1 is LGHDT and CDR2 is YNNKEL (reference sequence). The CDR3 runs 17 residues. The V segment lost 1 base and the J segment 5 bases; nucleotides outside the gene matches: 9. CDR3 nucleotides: TGTGCCAGCAGCCAAGCGCTAGCGGGGGGGATGAGGGACGAGCAGTACTTC. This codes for CASSQALAGGMRDEQYF.

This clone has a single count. The CDR3 sequence: CATSPGTGLNQPQHF. The CDR3 DNA reads as TGTGCCACCAGTCCCGGGACAGGGTTAAATCAGCCCCAGCATTTT. The gene calls are TRBV24-1 and TRBJ1-5; 9 positions agree with TRBD1. Germline CDR1 and CDR2: KGHDR and SFDVKD. Trimming at V came to 6 bases and at J to 4 bases, leaving 6 bases not matched to a gene. The length of the CDR3 is 15 residues.

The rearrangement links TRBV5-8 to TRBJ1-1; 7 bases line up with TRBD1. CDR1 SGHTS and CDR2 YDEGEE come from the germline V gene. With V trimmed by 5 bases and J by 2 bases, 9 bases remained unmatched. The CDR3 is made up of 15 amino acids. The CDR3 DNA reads TGTGCCAGCAGGCGAACCGGGACAGCAAACACTGAAGCTTTCTTT. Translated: CASRRTGTANTEAFF. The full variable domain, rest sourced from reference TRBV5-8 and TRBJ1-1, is EAGVTQSPTHLIKTRGQQATLRCSPISGHTSVYWYQQALGLGLQFLLWYDEGEERNRGNFPPRFSGRQFPNYSSELNVNALELEDSALYLCASRRTGTANTEAFFGQGTRLTVV.

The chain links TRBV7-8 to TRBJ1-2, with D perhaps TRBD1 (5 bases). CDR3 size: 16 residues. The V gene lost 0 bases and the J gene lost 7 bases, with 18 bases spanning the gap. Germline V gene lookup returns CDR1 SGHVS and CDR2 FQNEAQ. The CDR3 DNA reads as TGTGCCAGCAGCTTAGCGCCCGGGGGTCTGGTTGGTGGCTACACCTTC. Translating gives CASSLAPGGLVGGYTF. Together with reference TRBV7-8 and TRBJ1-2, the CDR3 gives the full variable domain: GAGVSQSPRYKVAKRGQDVALRCDPISGHVSLFWYQQALGQGPEFLTYFQNEAQLDKSGLPSDRFFAERPEGSVSTLKIQRTQQEDSAVYLCASSLAPGGLVGGYTFGSGTRLTVV.

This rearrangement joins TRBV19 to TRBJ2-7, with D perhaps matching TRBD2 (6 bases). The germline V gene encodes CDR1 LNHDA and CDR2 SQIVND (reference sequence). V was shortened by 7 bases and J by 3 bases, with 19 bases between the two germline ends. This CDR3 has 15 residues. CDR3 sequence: CASTPEAASDYEQYF. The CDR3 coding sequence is TGTGCCAGTACCCCTGAGGCGGCTAGCGACTACGAGCAGTACTTC. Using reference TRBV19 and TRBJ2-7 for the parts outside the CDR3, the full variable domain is DGGITQSPKYLFRKEGQNVTLSCEQNLNHDAMYWYRQDPGQGLRLIYYSQIVNDFQKGDIAEGYSVSREKKESFPLTVTSAQKNPTAFYLCASTPEAASDYEQYFGPGTRLTVT.

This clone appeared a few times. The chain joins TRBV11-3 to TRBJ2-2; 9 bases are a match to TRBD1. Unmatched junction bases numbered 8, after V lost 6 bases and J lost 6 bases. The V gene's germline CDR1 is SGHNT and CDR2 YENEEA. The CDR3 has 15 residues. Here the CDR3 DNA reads TGTGCCAGCAGTCCCGGGACAGGGCTTTCCGGGGAGCTGTTTTTT. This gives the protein CASSPGTGLSGELFF.

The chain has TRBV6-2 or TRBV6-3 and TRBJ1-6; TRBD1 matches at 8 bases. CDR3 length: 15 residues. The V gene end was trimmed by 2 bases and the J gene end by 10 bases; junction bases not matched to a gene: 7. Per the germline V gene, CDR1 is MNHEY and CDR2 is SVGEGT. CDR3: CASSYVGQALSPLHF. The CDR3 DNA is TGTGCCAGCAGTTACGTGGGACAGGCGCTGTCACCCCTCCACTTT.

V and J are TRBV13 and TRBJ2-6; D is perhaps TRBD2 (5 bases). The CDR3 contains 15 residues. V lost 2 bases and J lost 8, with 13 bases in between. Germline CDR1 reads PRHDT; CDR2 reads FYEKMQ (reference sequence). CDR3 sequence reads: CASSLRGIRSNVLTF. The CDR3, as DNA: TGTGCCAGCAGCTTACGAGGGATTAGATCCAACGTCCTGACTTTC.

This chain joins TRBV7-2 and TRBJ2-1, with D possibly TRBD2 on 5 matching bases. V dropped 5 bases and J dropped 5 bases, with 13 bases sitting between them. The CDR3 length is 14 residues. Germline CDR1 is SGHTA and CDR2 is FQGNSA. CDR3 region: CASSPWGVDNEQFF. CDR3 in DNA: TGTGCCAGCAGCCCTTGGGGAGTAGACAATGAGCAGTTCTTC.

CDR3 in DNA: TGTGCCAGCAGCGTGCAGAACAGGGGGAACGGCTACACCTTC. It encodes CASSVQNRGNGYTF. The chain employs TRBV9 and TRBJ1-2; 8 bases are shared with TRBD1. The CDR3 sequence is 14 residues long. Trimming cost V 2 bases and J 8 bases; bases outside gene matches: 8. Germline V CDR1 and CDR2: SGDLS, YYNGEE.

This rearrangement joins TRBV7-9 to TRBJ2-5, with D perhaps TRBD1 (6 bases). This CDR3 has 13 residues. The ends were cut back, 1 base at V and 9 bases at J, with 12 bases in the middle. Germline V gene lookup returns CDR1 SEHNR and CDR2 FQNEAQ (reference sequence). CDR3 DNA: TGTGCCAGCAGCTTAGTAGCAGGGGAAGCCCAGTACTTC. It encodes CASSLVAGEAQYF. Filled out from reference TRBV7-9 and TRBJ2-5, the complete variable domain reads DTGVSQNPRHKITKRGQNVTFRCDPISEHNRLYWYRQTLGQGPEFLTYFQNEAQLEKSRLLSDRFSAERPKGSFSTLEIQRTEQGDSAMYLCASSLVAGEAQYFGPGTRLLVL.

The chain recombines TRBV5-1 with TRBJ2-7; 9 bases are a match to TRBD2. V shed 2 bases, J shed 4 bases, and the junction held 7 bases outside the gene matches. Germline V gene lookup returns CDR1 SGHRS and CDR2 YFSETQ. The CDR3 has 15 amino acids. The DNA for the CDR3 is TGCGCCAGCAGCTTCGTGGCGGGGGGGACTTACGAGCAGTACTTC. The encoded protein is CASSFVAGGTYEQYF.

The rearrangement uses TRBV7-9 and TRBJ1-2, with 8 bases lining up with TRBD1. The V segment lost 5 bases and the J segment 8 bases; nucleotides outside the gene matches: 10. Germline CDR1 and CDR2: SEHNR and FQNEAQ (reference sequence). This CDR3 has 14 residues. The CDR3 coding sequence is TGTGCCAGCAGCCCGACAGGGGAGGTGAAAGGCTACACCTTC. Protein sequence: CASSPTGEVKGYTF.

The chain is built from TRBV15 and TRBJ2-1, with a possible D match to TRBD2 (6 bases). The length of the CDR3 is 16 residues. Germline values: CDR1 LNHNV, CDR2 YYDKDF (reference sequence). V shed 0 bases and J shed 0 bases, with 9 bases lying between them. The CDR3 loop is CATSRDRGSSYNEQFF. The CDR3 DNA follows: TGTGCCACCAGCAGAGATCGGGGGAGCTCCTACAATGAGCAGTTCTTC.

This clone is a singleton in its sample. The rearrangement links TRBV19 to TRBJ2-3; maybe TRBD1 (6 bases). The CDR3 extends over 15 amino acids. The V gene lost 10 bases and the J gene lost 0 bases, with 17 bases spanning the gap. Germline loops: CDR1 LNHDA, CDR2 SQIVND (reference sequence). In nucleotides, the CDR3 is TGTGCCACTAAGAAAGGACAGCGAAGCACAGATACGCAGTATTTT. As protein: CATKKGQRSTDTQYF.